Described below is a single T cell receptor (beta chain) sequence and its context. This sample is part of a study of cytomegalovirus exposure and HLA in healthy donors. The table came from immunoSEQ multiplex PCR; TCRdb's copy has only in-frame clones and leaves some out. The table shows about 110,000 clones, with roughly 84% occurring only once. The germline CDR1 and CDR2 sequences are SGDLS and YYNGEE. CDR3 length: 13 residues. V lost 7 bases and J lost 7; bases outside the gene matches: 5. The sequenced sample was PBMCs. The source is a woman aged 18-29 years in good health and CMV-seronegative. This rearrangement joins TRBV9 to TRBJ1-6; TRBD1 agrees at 7 bases. CDR3 nucleotide sequence: TGTGCCAGCGATGAGACAGGGAATTCACCCCTCCACTTT. Its translation is CASDETGNSPLHF.